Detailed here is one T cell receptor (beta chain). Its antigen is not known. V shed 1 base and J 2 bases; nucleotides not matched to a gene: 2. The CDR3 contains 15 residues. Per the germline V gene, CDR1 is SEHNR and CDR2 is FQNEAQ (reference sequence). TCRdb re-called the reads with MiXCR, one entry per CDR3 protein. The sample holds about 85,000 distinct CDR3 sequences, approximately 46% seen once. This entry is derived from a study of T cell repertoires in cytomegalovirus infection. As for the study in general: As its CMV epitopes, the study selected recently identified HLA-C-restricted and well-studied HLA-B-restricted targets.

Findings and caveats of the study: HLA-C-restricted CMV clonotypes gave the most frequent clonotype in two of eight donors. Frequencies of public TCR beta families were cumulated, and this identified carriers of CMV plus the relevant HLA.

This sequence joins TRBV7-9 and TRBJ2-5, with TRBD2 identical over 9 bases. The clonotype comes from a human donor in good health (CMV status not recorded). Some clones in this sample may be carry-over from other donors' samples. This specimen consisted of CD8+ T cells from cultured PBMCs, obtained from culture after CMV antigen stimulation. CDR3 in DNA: TGTGCCAGCAGCTTAGGGCTAGCGGGACAAGAGACCCAGTACTTC. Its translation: CASSLGLAGQETQYF.